This TCR beta chain was sequenced for a study of a mutant IDH1 vaccine in newly diagnosed glioma. Study as a whole: Treated patients showed a male proportion of around 62%, a female proportion of around 40%, and a mean age of around 39 years.

Assay: immunoSEQ multiplex PCR; the TCRdb copy retains only in-frame clones and omits some. In the table there are roughly 60,000 clones, about 84% of which are singletons. Per the germline V gene, CDR1 is MDHEN and CDR2 is SYDVKM. CDR3 length equals 16 residues. The J segment lost 4 bases and the V segment lost 8 bases, leaving 14 bases of the junction unmatched. Time point noted: week 11, during vaccination. Each vaccine dose was 300 ug of mutant IDH1 20-mer peptide, with topical imiquimod. As concerns this clone: Its antigen is still unknown.

The chain couples TRBV28 to TRBJ1-2, with 9 bases lining up with TRBD1. Here the sequenced sample was PBMCs, taken from a glioma patient whose treatment included an IDH1 peptide vaccine. The source of this sequence is a man aged 30 to 39 with glioma. The CDR3 coding sequence is TGTGCCAGCGTAGGGGAAGACAGGGGGAGGGTCTATGGCTACACCTTC. It yields the protein CASVGEDRGRVYGYTF.